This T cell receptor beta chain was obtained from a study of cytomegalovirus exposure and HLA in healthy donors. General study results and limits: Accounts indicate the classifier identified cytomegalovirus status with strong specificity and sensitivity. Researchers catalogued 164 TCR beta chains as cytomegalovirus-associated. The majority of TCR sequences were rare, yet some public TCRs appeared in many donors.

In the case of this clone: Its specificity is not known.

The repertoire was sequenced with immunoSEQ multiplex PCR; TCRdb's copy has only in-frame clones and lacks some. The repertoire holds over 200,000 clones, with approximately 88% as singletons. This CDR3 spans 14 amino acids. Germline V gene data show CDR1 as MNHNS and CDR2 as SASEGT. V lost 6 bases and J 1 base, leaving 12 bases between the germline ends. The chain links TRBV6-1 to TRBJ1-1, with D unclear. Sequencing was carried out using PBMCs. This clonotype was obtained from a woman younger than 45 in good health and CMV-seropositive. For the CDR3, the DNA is TGTGCCAGCAGCGGGTGGATGGGGAACACTGAAGCTTTCTTT. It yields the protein CASSGWMGNTEAFF.